This T cell receptor (beta chain) was profiled in a study of T-cell reconstitution after alpha-beta-depleted transplantation in children. V was clipped by 6 bases and J by 2 bases; unmatched bases: 9. The CDR3 consists of 15 residues. TCRbeta library preparation incorporated unique molecular identifiers. One entry per CDR3 protein, called by TCRdb with MiXCR from the PCR reads. Among some 550,000 distinct CDR3 sequences listed, 23% were seen once. This TCR was recovered from a boy younger than two who had a stem cell transplant for acute myeloid leukemia, so the T cells may come from the graft donor. The source material was PBMCs, mostly from graft donor cells, sampled 360 days after TCRalphabeta/CD19-depleted stem cell transplant. The chain employs TRBV12-3 or TRBV12-4 and TRBJ2-5; TRBD1 matches at 7 bases. For the CDR3, the DNA is TGTGCCAGCAGCCCTGGGACAGCCTTTCAAGAGACCCAGTACTTC. Translating gives CASSPGTAFQETQYF.